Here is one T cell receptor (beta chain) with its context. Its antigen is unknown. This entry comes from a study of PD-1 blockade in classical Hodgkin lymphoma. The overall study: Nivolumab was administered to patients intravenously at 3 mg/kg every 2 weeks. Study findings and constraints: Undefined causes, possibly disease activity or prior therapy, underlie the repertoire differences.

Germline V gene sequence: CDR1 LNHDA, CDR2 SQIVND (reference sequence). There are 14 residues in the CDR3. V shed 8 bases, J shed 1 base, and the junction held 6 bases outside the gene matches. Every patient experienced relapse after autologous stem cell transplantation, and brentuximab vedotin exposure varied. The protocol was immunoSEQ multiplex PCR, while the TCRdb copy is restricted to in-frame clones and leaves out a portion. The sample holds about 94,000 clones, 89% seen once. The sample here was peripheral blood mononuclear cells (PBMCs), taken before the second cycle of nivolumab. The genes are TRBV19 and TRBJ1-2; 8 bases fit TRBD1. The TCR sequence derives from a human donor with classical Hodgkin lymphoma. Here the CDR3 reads CASAGTGFNYGYTF. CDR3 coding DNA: TGTGCCAGTGCCGGGACAGGATTTAACTATGGCTACACCTTC. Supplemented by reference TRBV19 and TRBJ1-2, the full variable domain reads DGGITQSPKYLFRKEGQNVTLSCEQNLNHDAMYWYRQDPGQGLRLIYYSQIVNDFQKGDIAEGYSVSREKKESFPLTVTSAQKNPTAFYLCASAGTGFNYGYTFGSGTRLTVV.